This T cell receptor (beta chain) was captured in a study of blood T cells in healthy people across ages. V lost 4 bases to trimming and J lost 1 base; unmatched junction nucleotides: 5. The CDR3 runs to 15 residues. In germline, CDR1 is SGHRS, CDR2 YFSETQ. This clonotype has a handful of counts. Then a second PCR, running roughly 7 to 12 cycles, was carried out with a sample-barcoded 5' primer and a J-beta primer mix. TCRdb reprocessed the 5' RACE reads with MiXCR, giving one entry per CDR3 protein. The sample lists about 1.5 million distinct CDR3 sequences, roughly 40% seen once, with roughly 7.9% in the top ten.

This chain uses TRBV5-1 with TRBJ2-7; 10 positions match TRBD2. The source is a woman aged 18-35 years in good health. Sample: blood. The CDR3 reads CASSGSGGHSYEQYF. The DNA of the CDR3 is TGCGCCAGCAGCGGTAGCGGGGGGCATTCCTACGAGCAGTACTTC.